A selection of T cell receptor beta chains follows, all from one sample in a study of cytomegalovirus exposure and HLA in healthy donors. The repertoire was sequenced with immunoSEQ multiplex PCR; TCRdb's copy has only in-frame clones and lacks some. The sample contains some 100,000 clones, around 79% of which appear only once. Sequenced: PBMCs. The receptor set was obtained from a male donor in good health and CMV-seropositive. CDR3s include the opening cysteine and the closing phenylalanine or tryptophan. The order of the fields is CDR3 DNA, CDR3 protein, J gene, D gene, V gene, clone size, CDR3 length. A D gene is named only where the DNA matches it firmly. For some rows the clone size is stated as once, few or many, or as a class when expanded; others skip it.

CDR3 DNA: TGTGCCTGGAGCCCCGGGACAACCGGAAACACCATATATTTT
CDR3 protein: CAWSPGTTGNTIYF
J gene: TRBJ1-3
D gene: .
V gene: TRBV30
clone size: .
CDR3 length: 14

CDR3 DNA: TGTGCCAGCAGTACCCCAGGGGGCTCTGGGGCCAACGTCCTGACTTTC
CDR3 protein: CASSTPGGSGANVLTF
J gene: TRBJ2-6
D gene: TRBD1
V gene: TRBV25-1
clone size: once
CDR3 length: 16

CDR3 DNA: TGTGCCTGGAGTGTACCCGGGGGGGTGTATGAGCAGTTCTTC
CDR3 protein: CAWSVPGGVYEQFF
J gene: TRBJ2-1
D gene: TRBD2
V gene: TRBV30
clone size: .
CDR3 length: 14

CDR3 DNA: TGTGCCAGTAGTATGCAAGGGGGGGCGACGGGGACAGGGGGTTTCACTGAAGCTTTCTTT
CDR3 protein: CASSMQGGATGTGGFTEAFF
J gene: TRBJ1-1
D gene: TRBD1
V gene: TRBV19
clone size: .
CDR3 length: 20

CDR3 DNA: TGTGCCAGCAGCGGCGGACTCCTCTACGAGCAGTACTTC
CDR3 protein: CASSGGLLYEQYF
J gene: TRBJ2-7
D gene: .
V gene: TRBV5-6
clone size: .
CDR3 length: 13

CDR3 DNA: TGTGCCAGTAGCCGACAGGGGGATGTTCAAAAACTGTTTTTT
CDR3 protein: CASSRQGDVQKLFF
J gene: TRBJ1-4
D gene: TRBD1
V gene: TRBV19
clone size: .
CDR3 length: 14

CDR3 DNA: TGTGCCAGCAGCGTCGGGACAGGGGGGTCCCAAGAGACCCAGTACTTC
CDR3 protein: CASSVGTGGSQETQYF
J gene: TRBJ2-5
D gene: TRBD1
V gene: TRBV9
clone size: .
CDR3 length: 16

CDR3 DNA: TGTGCCAGCAGTAAGAGGACAGGGTTTGGCTACACCTTC
CDR3 protein: CASSKRTGFGYTF
J gene: TRBJ1-2
D gene: TRBD1
V gene: TRBV6-5
clone size: .
CDR3 length: 13

CDR3 DNA: TGTGCCAGCAGCCCCTGGACTAGCGGGGGGCCGCACTTC
CDR3 protein: CASSPWTSGGPHF
J gene: TRBJ2-7
D gene: TRBD2
V gene: TRBV11-3
clone size: .
CDR3 length: 13

CDR3 DNA: TGTGCCATCAACCAGGACAGGGGGCTCGGAGAGCAGTACTTC
CDR3 protein: CAINQDRGLGEQYF
J gene: TRBJ2-7
D gene: TRBD1
V gene: TRBV10-3
clone size: .
CDR3 length: 14

CDR3 DNA: TGTGCCATCAGGCTGGACAGGGGATACGGCTACACCTTC
CDR3 protein: CAIRLDRGYGYTF
J gene: TRBJ1-2
D gene: TRBD1
V gene: TRBV10-3
clone size: .
CDR3 length: 13

CDR3 DNA: TGTGCCAGCAGTAGGACAGGGTTCGGCGATAATTCACCCCTCCACTTT
CDR3 protein: CASSRTGFGDNSPLHF
J gene: TRBJ1-6
D gene: TRBD1
V gene: TRBV7-8
clone size: .
CDR3 length: 16

CDR3 DNA: TGTGCCTGGAGTGAGAGGGGAGGGACTGAAGCTTTCTTT
CDR3 protein: CAWSERGGTEAFF
J gene: TRBJ1-1
D gene: .
V gene: TRBV30
clone size: .
CDR3 length: 13

CDR3 DNA: TGTGCCAGCAGACCCAGTTTCCTGGACAGGGGTTCCCATGGGGCCAACGTCCTGACTTTC
CDR3 protein: CASRPSFLDRGSHGANVLTF
J gene: TRBJ2-6
D gene: TRBD1
V gene: TRBV27
clone size: .
CDR3 length: 20

CDR3 DNA: TGTGCCTGGACGGAGGGGCCTAGTACTAGCACAGATACGCAGTATTTT
CDR3 protein: CAWTEGPSTSTDTQYF
J gene: TRBJ2-3
D gene: .
V gene: TRBV30
clone size: .
CDR3 length: 16

CDR3 DNA: TGCGCCAGCAGCCAAGATCTAGGACAGCCCCAGCATTTT
CDR3 protein: CASSQDLGQPQHF
J gene: TRBJ1-5
D gene: .
V gene: TRBV4-3
clone size: .
CDR3 length: 13

CDR3 DNA: TGCGCCAGCAGCCAAGATAGTGGGACAGGAGATGGCTACACCTTC
CDR3 protein: CASSQDSGTGDGYTF
J gene: TRBJ1-2
D gene: TRBD1
V gene: TRBV4-1
clone size: .
CDR3 length: 15

CDR3 DNA: TGTGCCAGGCCGACAGGGGTGGGGCCGGGAAGCAATCAGCCCCAGCATTTT
CDR3 protein: CARPTGVGPGSNQPQHF
J gene: TRBJ1-5
D gene: TRBD1
V gene: TRBV11-3
clone size: few
CDR3 length: 17

CDR3 DNA: TGCAGCGTCGCTGGACAGACAGTTATGAACACTGAAGCTTTCTTT
CDR3 protein: CSVAGQTVMNTEAFF
J gene: TRBJ1-1
D gene: .
V gene: TRBV29-1
clone size: .
CDR3 length: 15

CDR3 DNA: TGTGCCAGTAGTATGGGCGGGACTGAAGCTTTCTTT
CDR3 protein: CASSMGGTEAFF
J gene: TRBJ1-1
D gene: .
V gene: TRBV19
clone size: .
CDR3 length: 12

CDR3 DNA: TGTGCCAGTAGGCCCGGGACAGAGAAAGAGACCCAGTACTTC
CDR3 protein: CASRPGTEKETQYF
J gene: TRBJ2-5
D gene: TRBD1
V gene: TRBV5-4
clone size: .
CDR3 length: 14

CDR3 DNA: TGTGCTAGCAGCTTAGTTGGAGTTGGTGAAAAACTGTTTTTT
CDR3 protein: CASSLVGVGEKLFF
J gene: TRBJ1-4
D gene: .
V gene: TRBV7-7
clone size: .
CDR3 length: 14

CDR3 DNA: TGTGCCAGCAGCTTAGAAGGTTGGGGCAGGGGCCAGAGCGAGCAGTACTTC
CDR3 protein: CASSLEGWGRGQSEQYF
J gene: TRBJ2-7
D gene: .
V gene: TRBV7-9
clone size: .
CDR3 length: 17

CDR3 DNA: TGCGCCAGCAGCCGAACGACAGGGGGCTCCTACGAGCAGTACTTC
CDR3 protein: CASSRTTGGSYEQYF
J gene: TRBJ2-7
D gene: TRBD1
V gene: TRBV4-3
clone size: .
CDR3 length: 15

CDR3 DNA: TGTGCCTGGAGTGCGTCGTTTAATGAAAAACTGTTTTTT
CDR3 protein: CAWSASFNEKLFF
J gene: TRBJ1-4
D gene: .
V gene: TRBV30
clone size: .
CDR3 length: 13

CDR3 DNA: TGTGCTAGTGGACCCGGACAGGAGGGAGATACGCAGTATTTT
CDR3 protein: CASGPGQEGDTQYF
J gene: TRBJ2-3
D gene: .
V gene: TRBV12-5
clone size: once
CDR3 length: 14

CDR3 DNA: TGTGCCAGCAGCTCCCACCCGGACAGGACCACGAACACTGAAGCTTTCTTT
CDR3 protein: CASSSHPDRTTNTEAFF
J gene: TRBJ1-1
D gene: TRBD1
V gene: TRBV13
clone size: few
CDR3 length: 17

CDR3 DNA: TGTGCCTGGGCCCGACTAGCGGGGAGGCCCTACAATGAGCAGTTCTTC
CDR3 protein: CAWARLAGRPYNEQFF
J gene: TRBJ2-1
D gene: TRBD2
V gene: TRBV30
clone size: .
CDR3 length: 16

CDR3 DNA: TGTGCCAGCAGCTTTGAGACAGGGGTTACCGGGGAGCTGTTTTTT
CDR3 protein: CASSFETGVTGELFF
J gene: TRBJ2-2
D gene: TRBD1
V gene: TRBV7-9
clone size: .
CDR3 length: 15

CDR3 DNA: TGTGCCAGCAGCCCCGCCGGCAGGGGGAACACTGAAGCTTTCTTT
CDR3 protein: CASSPAGRGNTEAFF
J gene: TRBJ1-1
D gene: .
V gene: TRBV7-8
clone size: .
CDR3 length: 15

CDR3 DNA: TGTGCCAGCAGCCCTGCGGGGGGCGCCTACGAGCAGTACTTC
CDR3 protein: CASSPAGGAYEQYF
J gene: TRBJ2-7
D gene: TRBD2
V gene: TRBV4-2
clone size: .
CDR3 length: 14

CDR3 DNA: TGCGCCAGCAGCCTGATCAGAGACAGGGCCTACGAGCAGTACTTC
CDR3 protein: CASSLIRDRAYEQYF
J gene: TRBJ2-7
D gene: TRBD1
V gene: TRBV4-1
clone size: once
CDR3 length: 15

CDR3 DNA: TGTGCCAGTAGTTTCTCCGGGACAGGGAGAACAGATACGCAGTATTTT
CDR3 protein: CASSFSGTGRTDTQYF
J gene: TRBJ2-3
D gene: TRBD1
V gene: TRBV19
clone size: .
CDR3 length: 16

CDR3 DNA: TGTGCCAGCAGATACAGGGGGCTTGGTAATGAAAAACTGTTTTTT
CDR3 protein: CASRYRGLGNEKLFF
J gene: TRBJ1-4
D gene: TRBD1
V gene: TRBV5-5
clone size: .
CDR3 length: 15

CDR3 DNA: TGTGCCAGCAGCCTTACGGGATCCGAGGCGACCCAGTACTTC
CDR3 protein: CASSLTGSEATQYF
J gene: TRBJ2-5
D gene: .
V gene: TRBV11-2
clone size: .
CDR3 length: 14

CDR3 DNA: TGTGCCAGCAGTTTAAACGGGGGGGCCGGTGAGCAGTTCTTC
CDR3 protein: CASSLNGGAGEQFF
J gene: TRBJ2-1
D gene: TRBD2
V gene: TRBV27
clone size: .
CDR3 length: 14

CDR3 DNA: TGTGCCAGCAGCTTAGCACAACCGAACACTGAAGCTTTCTTT
CDR3 protein: CASSLAQPNTEAFF
J gene: TRBJ1-1
D gene: .
V gene: TRBV7-2
clone size: .
CDR3 length: 14

CDR3 DNA: TGTGCCAGCTCACCAACACAGAGTAATTCACCCCTCCACTTT
CDR3 protein: CASSPTQSNSPLHF
J gene: TRBJ1-6
D gene: .
V gene: TRBV18
clone size: .
CDR3 length: 14

CDR3 DNA: TGCGCCAGCAGCCAACGGGCCGGGGACAGGGTGTTAATTCAGTACTTC
CDR3 protein: CASSQRAGDRVLIQYF
J gene: TRBJ2-4
D gene: TRBD1
V gene: TRBV4-1
clone size: .
CDR3 length: 16

CDR3 DNA: TGTGCCAGCAGCACAGGGGGAGACAATCAGCCCCAGCATTTT
CDR3 protein: CASSTGGDNQPQHF
J gene: TRBJ1-5
D gene: TRBD1
V gene: TRBV6-5
clone size: once
CDR3 length: 14

CDR3 DNA: TGTGCCAGCAGCAAACGACGGGGACAGGGGAACTACAATGAGCAGTTCTTC
CDR3 protein: CASSKRRGQGNYNEQFF
J gene: TRBJ2-1
D gene: TRBD1
V gene: TRBV7-9
clone size: few
CDR3 length: 17

CDR3 DNA: TGCGCCAGCAGCGCGACAGGGTTCTCCTACGAGCAGTACTTC
CDR3 protein: CASSATGFSYEQYF
J gene: TRBJ2-7
D gene: TRBD1
V gene: TRBV5-1
clone size: .
CDR3 length: 14

CDR3 DNA: TGTGCCAGCAGCCAAAGGGCCTTGGGGGGATACCACGAGCAGTACTTC
CDR3 protein: CASSQRALGGYHEQYF
J gene: TRBJ2-7
D gene: .
V gene: TRBV4-2
clone size: few
CDR3 length: 16

CDR3 DNA: TGCGCCAGCAGAGCGCAGGGGGCCCCATACGAGCAGTACTTC
CDR3 protein: CASRAQGAPYEQYF
J gene: TRBJ2-7
D gene: TRBD1
V gene: TRBV5-1
clone size: .
CDR3 length: 14

CDR3 DNA: TGTGCCAGCAGTTTTGGGGGGAATCCCTCACCCCTCCACTTT
CDR3 protein: CASSFGGNPSPLHF
J gene: TRBJ1-6
D gene: .
V gene: TRBV27
clone size: .
CDR3 length: 14

CDR3 DNA: TGTGCCAGCAGCCTTAGCGGGGACTCCTACAATGAGCAGTTCTTC
CDR3 protein: CASSLSGDSYNEQFF
J gene: TRBJ2-1
D gene: TRBD2
V gene: TRBV9
clone size: .
CDR3 length: 15